These T cell receptor beta chains were read from a single sample in a study of blood T cell repertoires in COVID-19. Sequenced by immunoSEQ multiplex PCR; TCRdb stores in-frame clones only, minus some. The sample includes approximately 260,000 clones, roughly 88% of them seen just once. The sample comprised peripheral blood. Source of these receptors: a woman in her seventies with acute or convalescent COVID-19. The CDR3 runs from the conserved cysteine through the conserved F or W. Each record gives: J gene, V gene, CDR3 protein.

J gene: TRBJ1-3; V gene: TRBV6-5; CDR3 protein: CASRLSGNTIYF
J gene: TRBJ1-1; V gene: TRBV19; CDR3 protein: CASSMGGGVEEAFF
J gene: TRBJ1-2; V gene: TRBV6-1; CDR3 protein: CASSEPRGRGDLYGYTF
J gene: TRBJ2-3; V gene: TRBV5-6; CDR3 protein: CASSLRVADTQYF
J gene: TRBJ1-1; V gene: TRBV5-1; CDR3 protein: CASSIDRNTEAFF
J gene: TRBJ2-1; V gene: TRBV11-2; CDR3 protein: CASRSLLIAGDSNEQFF
J gene: TRBJ1-1; V gene: TRBV7-2; CDR3 protein: CASSLSERPAFF
J gene: TRBJ1-6; V gene: TRBV6-5; CDR3 protein: CASISRVDSPLHF
J gene: TRBJ1-2; V gene: TRBV24-1; CDR3 protein: CATSDSGIYGYTF
J gene: TRBJ1-5; V gene: TRBV10-3; CDR3 protein: CAISEHTINQPQHF
J gene: TRBJ1-2; V gene: TRBV19; CDR3 protein: CASGQFPSYGYTF
J gene: TRBJ1-2; V gene: TRBV11-2; CDR3 protein: CASSFDGYGYTF
J gene: TRBJ1-1; V gene: TRBV5-4; CDR3 protein: CASSLEAGANTEAFF
J gene: TRBJ1-4; V gene: TRBV5-1; CDR3 protein: CASSLTGAGEKLFF
J gene: TRBJ2-3; V gene: TRBV5-1; CDR3 protein: CASSVGGGSTDTQYF
J gene: TRBJ2-3; V gene: TRBV15; CDR3 protein: CATSPGQSTDTQYF
J gene: TRBJ2-2; V gene: TRBV5-1; CDR3 protein: CASSLAGSTGELFF
J gene: TRBJ2-1; V gene: TRBV24-1; CDR3 protein: CATSTGVVNEQFF
J gene: TRBJ1-5; V gene: TRBV6-1; CDR3 protein: CASSDTGRGHF
J gene: TRBJ2-3; V gene: TRBV24-1; CDR3 protein: CATGQGAGDTQYF
J gene: TRBJ2-1; V gene: TRBV20-1; CDR3 protein: CSASGDRDLFSYNEQFF
J gene: TRBJ2-5; V gene: TRBV7-9; CDR3 protein: CASSLRDSLKQTQYF
J gene: TRBJ2-2; V gene: TRBV5-6; CDR3 protein: CASSFLGGAHMNTGELFF
J gene: TRBJ2-1; V gene: TRBV9; CDR3 protein: CASSVRDSPYNEQFF
J gene: TRBJ1-2; V gene: TRBV6-1; CDR3 protein: CASSEGGQVNYGYTF
J gene: TRBJ2-7; V gene: TRBV6-6; CDR3 protein: CASSSRQGGEPYEQYF
J gene: TRBJ1-5; V gene: TRBV6-5; CDR3 protein: CASSPPGGSNQPQHF
J gene: TRBJ2-1; V gene: TRBV6-5; CDR3 protein: CASTQGTGVYNEQFF
J gene: TRBJ1-1; V gene: TRBV6-5; CDR3 protein: CASTDRVGTEAFF
J gene: TRBJ2-3; V gene: TRBV9; CDR3 protein: CASSVGGGSGVRDTQYF
J gene: TRBJ1-1; V gene: TRBV30; CDR3 protein: CAWTQRMNTEAFF
J gene: TRBJ1-2; V gene: TRBV2; CDR3 protein: CASHSMGSGLDGYTF
J gene: TRBJ2-5; V gene: TRBV6-5; CDR3 protein: CASARWGEQETQYF
J gene: TRBJ1-2; V gene: TRBV3-1/TRBV3-2; CDR3 protein: CASRQGGAGYGYTF
J gene: TRBJ1-1; V gene: TRBV18; CDR3 protein: CASSPSSGETEAFF
J gene: TRBJ1-1; V gene: TRBV15; CDR3 protein: CATSSGTGKGKTEAFF
J gene: TRBJ1-6; V gene: TRBV30; CDR3 protein: CAWRSERGPLHF
J gene: TRBJ2-7; V gene: TRBV5-1; CDR3 protein: CASRAGGLSYEQYF
J gene: TRBJ2-1; V gene: TRBV11-1; CDR3 protein: CASSFGDSDYNEQFF
J gene: TRBJ1-1; V gene: TRBV5-1; CDR3 protein: CASSLGNLGGNTEAFF
J gene: TRBJ2-1; V gene: TRBV7-9; CDR3 protein: CASSPSKSGQYNEQFF
J gene: TRBJ1-4; V gene: TRBV12-5; CDR3 protein: CASGLDPAALFF
J gene: TRBJ2-5; V gene: TRBV2; CDR3 protein: CASSVTGGGRETQYF
J gene: TRBJ2-2; V gene: TRBV7-2; CDR3 protein: CASSTPRWGPSRDTGELFF
J gene: TRBJ2-7; V gene: TRBV7-3; CDR3 protein: CASSLNPGGLYEQYF
J gene: TRBJ2-7; V gene: TRBV4-1; CDR3 protein: CASSQDGGEQYF
J gene: TRBJ1-2; V gene: TRBV18; CDR3 protein: CASSPPGGKYGYTF
J gene: TRBJ1-2; V gene: TRBV5-4; CDR3 protein: CASRPEAYYGYTF
J gene: TRBJ1-4; V gene: TRBV2; CDR3 protein: CASEGFNEKLFF
J gene: TRBJ2-1; V gene: TRBV18; CDR3 protein: CASSPRLVAEYNEQFF